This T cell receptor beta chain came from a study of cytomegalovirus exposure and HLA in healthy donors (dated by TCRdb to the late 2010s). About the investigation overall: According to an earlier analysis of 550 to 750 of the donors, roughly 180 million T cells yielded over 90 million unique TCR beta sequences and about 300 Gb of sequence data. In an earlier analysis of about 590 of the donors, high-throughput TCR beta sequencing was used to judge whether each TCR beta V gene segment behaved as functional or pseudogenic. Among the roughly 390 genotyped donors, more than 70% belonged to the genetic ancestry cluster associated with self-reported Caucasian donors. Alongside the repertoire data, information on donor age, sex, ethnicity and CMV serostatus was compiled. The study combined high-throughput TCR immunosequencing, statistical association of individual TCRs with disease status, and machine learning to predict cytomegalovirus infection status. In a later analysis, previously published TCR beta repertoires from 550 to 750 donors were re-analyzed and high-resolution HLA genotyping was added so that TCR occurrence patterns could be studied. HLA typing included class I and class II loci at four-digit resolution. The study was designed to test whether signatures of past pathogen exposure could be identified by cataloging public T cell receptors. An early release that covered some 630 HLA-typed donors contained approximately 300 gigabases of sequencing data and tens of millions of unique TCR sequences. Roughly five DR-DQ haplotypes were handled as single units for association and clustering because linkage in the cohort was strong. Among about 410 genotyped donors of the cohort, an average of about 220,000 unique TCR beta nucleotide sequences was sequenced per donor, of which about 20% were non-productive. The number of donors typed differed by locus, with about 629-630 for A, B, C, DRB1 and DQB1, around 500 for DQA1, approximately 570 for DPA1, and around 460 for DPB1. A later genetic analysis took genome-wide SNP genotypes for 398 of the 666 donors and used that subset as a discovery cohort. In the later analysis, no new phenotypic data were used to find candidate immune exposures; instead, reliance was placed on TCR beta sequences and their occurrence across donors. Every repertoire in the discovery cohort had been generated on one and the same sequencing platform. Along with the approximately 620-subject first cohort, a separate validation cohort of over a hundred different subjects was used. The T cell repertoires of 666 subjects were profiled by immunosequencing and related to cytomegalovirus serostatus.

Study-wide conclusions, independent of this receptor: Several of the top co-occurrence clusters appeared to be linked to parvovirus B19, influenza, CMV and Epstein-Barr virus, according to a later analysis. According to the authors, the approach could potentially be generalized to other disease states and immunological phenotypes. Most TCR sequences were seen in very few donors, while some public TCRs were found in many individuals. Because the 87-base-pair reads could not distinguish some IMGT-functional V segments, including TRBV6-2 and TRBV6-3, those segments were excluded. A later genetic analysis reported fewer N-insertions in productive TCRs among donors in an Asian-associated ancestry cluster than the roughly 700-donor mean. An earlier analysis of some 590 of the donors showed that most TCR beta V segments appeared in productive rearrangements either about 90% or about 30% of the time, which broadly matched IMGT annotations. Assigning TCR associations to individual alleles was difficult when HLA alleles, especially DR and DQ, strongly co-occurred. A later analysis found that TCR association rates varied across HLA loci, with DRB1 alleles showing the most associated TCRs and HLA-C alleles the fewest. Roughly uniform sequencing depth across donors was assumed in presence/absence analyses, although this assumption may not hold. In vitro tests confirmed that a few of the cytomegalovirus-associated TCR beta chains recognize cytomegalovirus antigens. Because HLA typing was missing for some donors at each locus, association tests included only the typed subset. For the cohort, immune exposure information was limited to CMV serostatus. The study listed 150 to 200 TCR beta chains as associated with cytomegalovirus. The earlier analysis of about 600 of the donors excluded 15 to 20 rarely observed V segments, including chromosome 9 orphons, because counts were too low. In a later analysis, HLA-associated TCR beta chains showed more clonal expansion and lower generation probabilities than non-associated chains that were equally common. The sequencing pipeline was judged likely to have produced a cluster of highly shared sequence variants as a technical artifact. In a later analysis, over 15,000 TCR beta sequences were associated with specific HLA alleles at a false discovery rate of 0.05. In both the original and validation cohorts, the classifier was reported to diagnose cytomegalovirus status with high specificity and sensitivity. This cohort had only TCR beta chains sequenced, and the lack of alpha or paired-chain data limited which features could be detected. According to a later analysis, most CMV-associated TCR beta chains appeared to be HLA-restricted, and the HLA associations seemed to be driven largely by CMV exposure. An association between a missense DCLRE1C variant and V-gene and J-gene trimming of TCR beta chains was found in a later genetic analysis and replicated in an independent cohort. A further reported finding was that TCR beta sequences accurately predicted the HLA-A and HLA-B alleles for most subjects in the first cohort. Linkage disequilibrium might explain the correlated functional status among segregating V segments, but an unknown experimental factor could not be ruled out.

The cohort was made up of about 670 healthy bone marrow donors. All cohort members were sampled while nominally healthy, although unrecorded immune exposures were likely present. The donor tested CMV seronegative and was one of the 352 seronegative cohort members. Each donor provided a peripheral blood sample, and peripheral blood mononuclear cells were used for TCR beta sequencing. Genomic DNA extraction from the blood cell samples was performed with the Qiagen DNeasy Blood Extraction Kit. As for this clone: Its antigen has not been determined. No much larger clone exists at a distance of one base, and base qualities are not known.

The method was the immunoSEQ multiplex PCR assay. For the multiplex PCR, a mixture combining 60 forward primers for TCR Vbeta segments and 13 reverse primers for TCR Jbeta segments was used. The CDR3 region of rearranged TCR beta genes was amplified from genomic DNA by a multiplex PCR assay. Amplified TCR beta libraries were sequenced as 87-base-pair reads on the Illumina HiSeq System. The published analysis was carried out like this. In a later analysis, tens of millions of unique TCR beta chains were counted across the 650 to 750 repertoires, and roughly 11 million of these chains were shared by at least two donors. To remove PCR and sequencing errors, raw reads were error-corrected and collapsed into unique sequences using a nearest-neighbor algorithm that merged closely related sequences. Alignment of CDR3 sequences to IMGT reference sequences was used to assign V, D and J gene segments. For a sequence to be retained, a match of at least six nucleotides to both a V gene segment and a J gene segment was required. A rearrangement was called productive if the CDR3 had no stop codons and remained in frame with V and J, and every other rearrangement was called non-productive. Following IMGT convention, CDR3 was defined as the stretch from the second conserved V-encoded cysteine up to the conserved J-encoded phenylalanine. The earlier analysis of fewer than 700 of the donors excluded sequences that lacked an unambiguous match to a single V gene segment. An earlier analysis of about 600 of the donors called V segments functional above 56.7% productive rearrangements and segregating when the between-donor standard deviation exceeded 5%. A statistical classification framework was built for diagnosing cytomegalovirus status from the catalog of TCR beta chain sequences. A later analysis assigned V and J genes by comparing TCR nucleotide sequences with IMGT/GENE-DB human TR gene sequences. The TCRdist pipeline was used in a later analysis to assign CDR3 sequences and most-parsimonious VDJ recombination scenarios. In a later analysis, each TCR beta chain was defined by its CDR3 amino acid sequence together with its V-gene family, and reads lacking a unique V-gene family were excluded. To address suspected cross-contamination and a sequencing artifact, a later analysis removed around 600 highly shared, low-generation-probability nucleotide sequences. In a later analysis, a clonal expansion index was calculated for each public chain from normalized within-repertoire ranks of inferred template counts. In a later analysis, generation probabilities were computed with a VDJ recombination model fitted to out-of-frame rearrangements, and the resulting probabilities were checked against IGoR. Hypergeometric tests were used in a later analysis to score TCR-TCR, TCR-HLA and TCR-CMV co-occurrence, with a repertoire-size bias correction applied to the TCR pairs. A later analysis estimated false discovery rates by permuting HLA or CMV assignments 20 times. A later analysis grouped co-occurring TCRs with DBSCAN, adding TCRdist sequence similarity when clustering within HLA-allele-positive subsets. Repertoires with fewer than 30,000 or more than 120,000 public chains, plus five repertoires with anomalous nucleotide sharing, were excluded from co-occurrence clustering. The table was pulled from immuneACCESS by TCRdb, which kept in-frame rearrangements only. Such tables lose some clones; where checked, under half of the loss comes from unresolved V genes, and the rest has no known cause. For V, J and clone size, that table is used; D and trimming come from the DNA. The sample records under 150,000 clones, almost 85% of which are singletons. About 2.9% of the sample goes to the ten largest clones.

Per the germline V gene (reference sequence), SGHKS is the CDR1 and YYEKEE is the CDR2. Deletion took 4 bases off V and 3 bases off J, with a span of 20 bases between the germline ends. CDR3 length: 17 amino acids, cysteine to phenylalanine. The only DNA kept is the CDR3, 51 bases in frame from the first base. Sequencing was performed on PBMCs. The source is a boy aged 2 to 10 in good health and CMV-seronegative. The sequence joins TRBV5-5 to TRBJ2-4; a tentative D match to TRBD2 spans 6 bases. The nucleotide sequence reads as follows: TGTGCCAGCAGCCCCACCGGGACTCCGAGGGGCAAAAACATTCAGTACTTC. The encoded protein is CASSPTGTPRGKNIQYF.